Presented here are 5 T cell receptor beta chains from one specimen sequenced in a study of blood T cells in healthy people across ages. A second PCR of roughly 6 to 12 cycles used a sample-barcoded 5' primer and a J-beta primer mix. In TCRdb, the 5' RACE reads were re-called with MiXCR into one record per CDR3 protein. Of hundreds of thousands of distinct CDR3 sequences listed, around 31% are singletons. Material: blood. These receptors came from a woman aged 80 or over in good health.

The chain combines TRBV28 with TRBJ2-5; no reliable D call. The length of the CDR3 is 11 residues. Germline CDR1 is MDHEN and CDR2 is SYDVKM. V shed 5 bases and J shed 9 bases, with 10 bases lying between them. DNA for the CDR3: TGTGCCAGCAGTCCCCCGGGTGCCCAGTACTTC. It specifies CASSPPGAQYF.

Comments on this clonotype: With a much larger clone just one base away, this may be a read error. The chain recombines TRBV7-9 with TRBJ2-5, with 11 bases aligning to TRBD2. Germline V gives CDR1 SEHNR, CDR2 FQNEAQ (reference sequence). The CDR3 consists of 14 residues. V was pared by 5 bases and J by 11 bases, with 10 bases of the junction left unmatched. The CDR3 DNA is TGTGCCAGCAGCAGCTCTAGCGGGGGGCATGAGCAGTACTTC. Translated: CASSSSSGGHEQYF.

Points on this clonotype: This could be a read error, since a much larger clone is one nucleotide away. The chain carries TRBV20-1 and TRBJ1-5; possible D gene TRBD1, 6 bases. CDR3 size: 14 residues. Germline V gene sequence: CDR1 DFQATT, CDR2 SNEGSKA (reference sequence). Here the CDR3 DNA reads TGCAGTGCTAGAGGGGGGGCAGTGAATCAGCCCCGGCATTTT. Protein sequence: CSARGGAVNQPRHF.

Ten or more counts support this clonotype. The rearrangement links TRBV10-3 to TRBJ1-5; perhaps TRBD1 as D (5 bases). Germline V lookup: CDR1 ENHRY, CDR2 SYGVKD. The CDR3 runs to 17 residues. V was pared by 6 bases and J by 0 bases, with 18 bases between. The CDR3 nucleotides read TGTGCCATCAGCCCGCACGGGGACCGTTATAGCAATCAGCCCCAGCATTTT. Translating gives CAISPHGDRYSNQPQHF.

The sample holds a few counts of this clonotype. Given a much more abundant clone one base away, this may be a read error. This rearrangement joins TRBV3-1 to TRBJ2-1; no firm D call. Germline V CDR1 and CDR2: LGHDT, YNNKEL (reference sequence). The CDR3 extends over 15 amino acids. The CDR3 loop is CASGQDQTTYNEQFF. The CDR3 nucleotides read TGTGCCAGCGGCCAAGATCAGACGACTTACAATGAGCAGTTCTTC.